The 24 T cell receptor beta chains presented below share a single source sample, sequenced in a study of CD8+CD57+ T cells in acquired aplastic anemia. Sequencing involved patients with CD8+CD57+ cell expansion previously shown by flow cytometry. The TCR beta profiling, which covered VDJ combination and CDR3 sequence, was carried out using genomic DNA as the template. TCRdb reprocessed the reads via MiXCR and lists one record per CDR3 protein. The table includes about 160,000 distinct CDR3 sequences, 40% to 60% detected once. The specimen was sorted CD4+, CD8+, or CD8+CD57+ T cells (not recorded which) from PBMCs. These receptors were obtained from a human donor with aplastic anemia.

About this clonotype itself: This may stem from a read error, because a much larger clone lies one nucleotide away. This chain links TRBV20-1 with TRBJ2-7; possibly TRBD2 for D (5 bases). The J call may be incorrect, as the DNA end agrees better with TRBJ2-1. The germline gives CDR1 DFQATT, CDR2 SNEGSKA (reference sequence). This CDR3 region has 12 residues. The CDR3 here is CSARVLAHEQFF. CDR3 bases: TGCAGTGCTAGAGTCCTAGCCCACGAGCAGTTCTTC.

In its sample, this clonotype was seen many times. The CDR3, as DNA: TGTGCCAGCCAACATTTAGGGGCCATGGACTACGAGCAGTACTTC. Amino acid sequence: CASQHLGAMDYEQYF. The V gene is TRBV5-6, the J gene TRBJ2-7; perhaps TRBD1 as D (5 bases). The V gene lost 7 bases and the J gene lost 3 bases, with 20 bases spanning the gap. CDR1 is SGHDT and CDR2 is YYEEEE in the germline V gene. CDR3 length equals 15 residues.

The chain is built from TRBV19 and TRBJ2-7; D is perhaps TRBD1 or TRBD2 (5 bases each). CDR3 length: 14 residues. V lost 6 bases and J lost 4, with 16 bases in between. Germline V gene sequence: CDR1 LNHDA, CDR2 SQIVND (reference sequence). The CDR3 here is CASRLTEWGYEQYF. As DNA, the CDR3 is TGTGCCAGTAGGCTGACAGAATGGGGGTACGAGCAGTACTTC.

The chain links TRBV10-3 to TRBJ1-2; unclear D gene. V lost 4 bases to trimming and J lost 0 bases, with 6 bases between them. The CDR3 length is 13 residues. CDR1 is ENHRY, CDR2 SYGVKD, per germline. This CDR3 is CAISAKPNYGYTF. For the CDR3, the DNA is TGTGCCATCAGTGCTAAGCCTAACTATGGCTACACCTTC.

The chain recombines TRBV15 with TRBJ2-1, with 12 bases identical to TRBD1. The germline CDR1 and CDR2 sequences are LNHNV and YYDKDF (reference sequence). The V and J ends lost 5 bases and 9 bases, in that order; junction bases with no gene match: 8. The CDR3 covers 15 residues. This CDR3 reads CATSVEGQGASEQFF. DNA of the CDR3: TGTGCCACCAGCGTCGAGGGACAGGGGGCAAGTGAGCAGTTCTTC.

The chain combines TRBV25-1 with TRBJ2-1, with D tentatively TRBD1 (6 bases). Deletions cut 4 bases from V and 2 bases from J, with 15 bases between. The CDR3 runs to 16 residues. Germline assignment: CDR1 MGHDK and CDR2 SYGVNS. CDR3 loop: CASSGPGAGTYNEQFF. The CDR3 DNA follows: TGTGCCAGCAGTGGCCCAGGGGCAGGTACCTACAATGAGCAGTTCTTC.

This clonotype was seen only once. The rearrangement joins TRBV6-5 to TRBJ2-1, with 9 nucleotides matching TRBD2. Per germline, CDR1 MNHEY and CDR2 SVGAGI. Trimming at V came to 3 bases and at J to 9 bases, leaving 9 bases not matched to a gene. CDR3 size: 15 residues. For the CDR3, the DNA is TGTGCCAGCAGTTATTGGGGCGGGAGGGCCAGTGAGCAGTTCTTC. Its protein product is CASSYWGGRASEQFF.

The V call is TRBV19, the J call TRBJ1-3; D perhaps matches TRBD1 (6 bases). CDR3 length: 14 residues. The ends were cut back, 4 bases at V and 7 bases at J, with 14 bases in the middle. Germline assignment: CDR1 LNHDA and CDR2 SQIVND (reference sequence). CDR3 amino acids: CASSTSAGDNTIYF. In DNA, the CDR3 is TGTGCCAGTAGTACCTCAGCAGGGGACAACACCATATATTTT. Full variable domain (rest looked up from reference TRBV19 and TRBJ1-3): DGGITQSPKYLFRKEGQNVTLSCEQNLNHDAMYWYRQDPGQGLRLIYYSQIVNDFQKGDIAEGYSVSREKKESFPLTVTSAQKNPTAFYLCASSTSAGDNTIYFGEGSWLTVV.

There are a few counts of this clonotype. J is TRBJ2-3 and V is TRBV28, with TRBD2 as a possible D gene (5 bases). The V gene lost 2 bases and the J gene lost 0 bases, with 9 bases spanning the gap. The CDR3 runs to 15 residues. CDR1 is MDHEN, CDR2 SYDVKM, per germline. CDR3 nucleotides: TGTGCCAGCAGTTTAGGAGGAGCTAGCACAGATACGCAGTATTTT. It codes for CASSLGGASTDTQYF.

The V gene is TRBV20-1, the J gene TRBJ1-1; D gene unclear. Germline V gene lookup returns CDR1 DFQATT and CDR2 SNEGSKA (reference sequence). The CDR3 consists of 17 residues. Trimming removed 0 bases at V and 4 bases at J, with 21 bases between. The CDR3 loop is CSARDRHGRARATEAFF. The CDR3, as DNA: TGCAGTGCTAGAGATCGACACGGGAGGGCGAGGGCCACTGAAGCTTTCTTT.

As to this clonotype: With a much larger clone just one base away, this may be a read error. The genes are TRBV4-1 and TRBJ1-4, with no clear D. From germline, CDR1 is MGHRA and CDR2 YSYEKL. The CDR3 has 16 residues. The CDR3 DNA reads TGCGCCAGCAGCCAACTCCGGACCGGTGCTAATGAAAAACTGCTTTTT. Protein sequence: CASSQLRTGANEKLLF.

This clonotype was detected many times. The chain recombines TRBV6-5 with TRBJ2-5, with D unresolved. CDR3 length equals 15 residues. The V end lost 2 bases, the J end lost 2 bases, and 12 bases lay between the germline ends. From germline, CDR1 is MNHEY and CDR2 SVGAGI. Written as DNA, the CDR3 is TGTGCCAGCAGTTACGTGTGGCTTGGACAAGAGACCCAGTACTTC. Its translation is CASSYVWLGQETQYF.

The V and J genes are TRBV7-2 and TRBJ2-7, with D possibly being TRBD2 (6 bases). This CDR3 region has 13 residues. Trimming took off 5 bases at V and 3 bases at J, with 11 bases between the two ends. Germline lookup yields CDR1 SGHTA and CDR2 FQGNSA. The CDR3 sequence is CASSREYIYEQYF. DNA for the CDR3: TGTGCCAGCAGCCGGGAGTACATCTACGAGCAGTACTTC.

The chain joins TRBV2 to TRBJ1-1, with D uncertain. The V gene lost 0 bases and the J gene lost 10 bases, with 9 bases spanning the gap. Germline V gene data show CDR1 as SNHLY and CDR2 as FYNNEI. CDR3 length: 12 amino acids. The chain's CDR3 is CASSEAAVGAFF. In nucleotides, the CDR3 is TGTGCCAGCAGTGAAGCTGCCGTGGGAGCTTTCTTT.

The CDR3 DNA sequence: TGTGCCAGTAGTATAGATCCCCGGCGTGCAGGGAACCCTAACTATGGCTACACCTTC. It is translated as CASSIDPRRAGNPNYGYTF. This chain joins TRBV19 and TRBJ1-2; TRBD1 is a possible D gene (5 bases). Germline loops: CDR1 LNHDA, CDR2 SQIVND (reference sequence). The CDR3 runs 19 residues. V lost 0 bases and J lost 0, with 20 bases in between.

This clonotype turned up a few times. CDR3 protein: CASSLGPQGPETQYF. As DNA, the CDR3 is TGTGCCAGCAGCTTAGGACCTCAGGGTCCCGAGACCCAGTACTTC. This chain joins TRBV7-8 and TRBJ2-5; D is perhaps TRBD1 (5 bases). V dropped 1 base and J dropped 5 bases, with 14 bases sitting between them. Germline CDR1 and CDR2: SGHVS and FQNEAQ. The CDR3 length is 15 residues.

This clonotype showed up just once. The V gene is TRBV24-1, the J gene TRBJ2-3, with no clear D. Trimming pared 3 bases from V and 2 bases from J, leaving 5 bases between. This CDR3 comprises 13 residues. Germline CDR1 is KGHDR and CDR2 is SFDVKD. CDR3 residues: CATSDPPTDTQYF. The CDR3 region has the DNA TGTGCCACCAGTGATCCCCCCACAGATACGCAGTATTTT.

This clonotype was recorded many times. This rearrangement joins TRBV15 to TRBJ2-7; possible D gene TRBD2, 6 bases. This CDR3 comprises 15 residues. V shed 3 bases and J shed 1 base, with 13 bases lying between them. Germline V gives CDR1 LNHNV, CDR2 YYDKDF (reference sequence). In DNA, the CDR3 is TGTGCCACCAGCAGTTTTCTCGGGAGTTCCTACGAGCAGTACTTC. As protein: CATSSFLGSSYEQYF.

The chain combines TRBV20-1 with TRBJ1-1; no firm D call. The CDR3 loop spans 12 amino acids. The ends were cut back, 6 bases at V and 4 bases at J, with 12 bases in the middle. Germline CDR1 DFQATT, CDR2 SNEGSKA (reference sequence). CDR3 sequence reads: CSAQRAPTEAFF. CDR3 nucleotide sequence: TGCAGTGCCCAGCGGGCGCCCACTGAAGCTTTCTTT.

The chain has TRBV7-2 and TRBJ2-3; no firm D call. V lost 1 base and J lost 9, with 11 bases in between. The CDR3 runs 13 residues. CDR1 SGHTA and CDR2 FQGNSA come from the germline V gene. The CDR3 nucleotides are TGTGCCAGCAGCTTAGACACCTATCGAACGCAGTATTTT. The encoded protein is CASSLDTYRTQYF.

With respect to this clonotype: This sequence may be a read error, since a much larger clone differs from it by one base. The chain employs TRBV14 and TRBJ1-1; D may be TRBD1 (5 bases). The germline V and J ends were trimmed by 4 bases and 0 bases, with 21 bases remaining between them. The germline gives CDR1 SGHDN, CDR2 FVKESK. There are 18 residues in the CDR3. The DNA of the CDR3 is TGTGCCAGCAGCCGAGTAGGGCGGGGCAGGACATTGAACACTGAAGCTTTCTTT. Translating gives CASSRVGRGRTLNTEAFF.

The chain recombines TRBV5-1 with TRBJ2-3; 7 positions agree with TRBD2. J lost 3 bases, V lost 6 bases, and 10 bases had no gene match. Germline V lookup: CDR1 SGHRS, CDR2 YFSETQ. There are 15 residues in the CDR3. The CDR3 sequence: CASIPALAATDTQYF. In DNA, the CDR3 is TGCGCCAGCATCCCCGCCCTAGCGGCTACAGATACGCAGTATTTT.

With regard to this clonotype: The junction does not match germline at one end; this may be a read error. The chain couples TRBV5-1 to TRBJ2-1; D unclear. The CDR3 covers 16 residues. Germline V gene data show CDR1 as SGHRS and CDR2 as YFSETQ. The chain's CDR3 is CASSQPWGGSYNEQLF. The CDR3 DNA is TGCGCCAGCAGCCAACCCTGGGGTGGCTCCTACAATGAGCAGCTCTTC.

V gene TRBV19 combines with J gene TRBJ2-1; weak D call: TRBD2 (5 bases). The germline V gene has CDR1 LNHDA and CDR2 SQIVND (reference sequence). V lost 5 bases to trimming and J lost 12 bases, with 11 bases between them. The CDR3 covers 11 residues. This chain's CDR3 is CASSGLRAQFF. In DNA, the CDR3 is TGTGCCAGTAGTGGTTTGCGGGCGCAGTTCTTC.